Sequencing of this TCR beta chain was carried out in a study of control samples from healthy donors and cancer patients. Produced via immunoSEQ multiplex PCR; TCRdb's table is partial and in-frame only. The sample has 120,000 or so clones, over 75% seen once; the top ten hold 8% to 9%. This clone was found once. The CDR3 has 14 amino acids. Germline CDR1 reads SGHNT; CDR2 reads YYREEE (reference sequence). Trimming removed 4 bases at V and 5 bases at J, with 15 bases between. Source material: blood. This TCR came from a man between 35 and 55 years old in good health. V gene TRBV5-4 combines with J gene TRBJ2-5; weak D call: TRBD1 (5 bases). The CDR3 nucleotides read TGTGCCAGCAGCCCCCAAAGGGGTTACGAGACCCAGTACTTC. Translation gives CASSPQRGYETQYF.